These 22 T cell receptor beta chains originate from one sample sequenced in a study of technical replicates of blood from a handful of donors. Some clones are missing from TCRdb's copy, which holds only in-frame ones; the method was immunoSEQ multiplex PCR. Counted here are about 83,000 clones, over 90% occurring once; the ten biggest clones make up approximately 0.27%. The material sequenced was T cells isolated from PBMCs. All receptors come from a human donor in good health.

The sample holds a few counts of this clone. This sequence joins TRBV18 and TRBJ1-1; the D gene is possibly TRBD1 (5 bases). V lost 3 bases, J lost 1 base, and 6 bases lay in between. Germline assignment: CDR1 KGHSH and CDR2 LQKENI. The CDR3 runs to 13 residues. CDR3 nucleotide sequence: TGTGCCAGCTCACCCCAGGGGAACACTGAAGCTTTCTTT. This sequence encodes CASSPQGNTEAFF.

V and J are TRBV30 and TRBJ2-3, with a weak D call TRBD2 (5 bases). This CDR3 has 14 amino acids. V was trimmed by 6 bases and J by 0 bases, leaving 13 bases between them. Germline CDR1 and CDR2: GTSNPN and SVGIG (reference sequence). Here the CDR3 reads CACKRTASTDTQYF. The CDR3 nucleotides read TGTGCCTGTAAACGGACTGCTAGCACAGATACGCAGTATTTT.

V and J are TRBV7-9 and TRBJ2-7; D ambiguous. Trimming took off 3 bases at V and 3 bases at J, with 6 bases between the two ends. The germline CDR1 and CDR2 sequences are SEHNR and FQNEAQ (reference sequence). This CDR3 region has 12 residues. The CDR3: CASSFSVYEQYF. CDR3 nucleotides: TGTGCCAGCAGCTTTAGTGTCTACGAGCAGTACTTC. The full variable domain, with the rest looked up from reference TRBV7-9 and TRBJ2-7, is DTGVSQNPRHKITKRGQNVTFRCDPISEHNRLYWYRQTLGQGPEFLTYFQNEAQLEKSRLLSDRFSAERPKGSFSTLEIQRTEQGDSAMYLCASSFSVYEQYFGPGTRLTVT.

The chain uses TRBV15 and TRBJ1-4; D gene unclear. The V gene lost 3 bases and the J gene lost 0 bases, with 5 bases spanning the gap. From germline, CDR1 is LNHNV and CDR2 YYDKDF (reference sequence). This CDR3 region has 14 residues. CDR3 in amino acids: CATSRSATNEKLFF. CDR3 nucleotides: TGTGCCACCAGCAGGAGTGCAACTAATGAAAAACTGTTTTTT.

This chain links TRBV19 with TRBJ1-2, with 7 nucleotides matching TRBD1. CDR1 LNHDA and CDR2 SQIVND come from the germline V gene (reference sequence). This CDR3 is 13 amino acids long. J gave up 4 bases and V 7 bases, and 6 bases lay outside the gene matches. CDR3 coding DNA: TGTGCCAGTACCTATACAGGGGTCTATGGCTACACCTTC. Protein product: CASTYTGVYGYTF.

V gene TRBV5-4 combines with J gene TRBJ2-7, with TRBD2 matching over 7 bases. Trimming cost V 1 base and J 5 bases; bases outside gene matches: 3. The CDR3 is 13 residues long. Germline lookup yields CDR1 SGHNT and CDR2 YYREEE (reference sequence). The CDR3 protein is CASSLLGGDEQYF. DNA for the CDR3: TGTGCCAGCAGCTTGTTGGGGGGGGACGAGCAGTACTTC.

The genes are TRBV19 and TRBJ2-7, with D maybe TRBD2 (5 bases). V was clipped by 3 bases and J by 6 bases, with 12 bases between them. Germline values: CDR1 LNHDA, CDR2 SQIVND (reference sequence). The CDR3 covers 13 residues. The CDR3 sequence: CASSILLEGEQYF. The CDR3 DNA reads TGTGCCAGTAGTATTCTCCTCGAGGGCGAGCAGTACTTC.

The chain joins TRBV30 to TRBJ1-4; a possible D gene is TRBD1 (5 bases). The CDR3 consists of 11 residues. V was cut by 3 bases and J by 6 bases, with 5 bases left in between. Germline V gives CDR1 GTSNPN, CDR2 SVGIG (reference sequence). CDR3 bases: TGTGCCTGGAGCAGGGATGAAAAACTGTTTTTT. Protein product: CAWSRDEKLFF.

This chain uses TRBV5-5 with TRBJ2-7; 9 nucleotides agree with TRBD1. J lost 5 bases, V lost 4 bases, and 7 bases had no gene match. This CDR3 spans 14 amino acids. Germline V CDR1 and CDR2: SGHKS, YYEKEE (reference sequence). As DNA, the CDR3 is TGTGCCAGCAGCGTTGGGACAGGGAGAGACGAGCAGTACTTC. Translated, it gives CASSVGTGRDEQYF. The variable domain in full, completed from reference TRBV5-5 and TRBJ2-7, reads DAGVTQSPTHLIKTRGQQVTLRCSPISGHKSVSWYQQVLGQGPQFIFQYYEKEERGRGNFPDRFSARQFPNYSSELNVNALLLGDSALYLCASSVGTGRDEQYFGPGTRLTVT.

The gene calls are TRBV14 and TRBJ2-7; 15 nucleotides line up with TRBD2. Germline V gives CDR1 SGHDN, CDR2 FVKESK. This CDR3 has 17 residues. The trim removed 4 bases at V and 4 bases at J, leaving 8 bases unmatched. In nucleotides, the CDR3 is TGTGCCAGCAGCCTGTGGACTAGCGGGAGGGCAAAGTACGAGCAGTACTTC. It codes for CASSLWTSGRAKYEQYF.

This clone was seen just once. The chain couples TRBV5-6 to TRBJ2-5, with TRBD2 identical over 14 bases. The CDR3 runs to 17 residues. The V and J ends lost 3 bases and 4 bases, in that order; junction bases with no gene match: 8. Germline CDR1 SGHDT, CDR2 YYEEEE. The CDR3 spells CASSSTGLAGVLETQYF. CDR3 DNA sequence: TGTGCCAGCAGCTCAACGGGACTAGCGGGAGTTTTAGAGACCCAGTACTTC.

The rearrangement joins TRBV28 to TRBJ2-1, with 7 bases fitting TRBD2. Trimming took 2 bases from V and 8 from J; bases not matched to a gene: 6. The CDR3 extends over 14 amino acids. The germline gives CDR1 MDHEN, CDR2 SYDVKM. CDR3 nucleotide sequence: TGTGCCAGCAGTTTAATGAGGGGAGGGCATGAGCAGTTCTTC. Encoded protein: CASSLMRGGHEQFF.

This sequence joins TRBV29-1 and TRBJ2-2, with D possibly matching TRBD2 (5 bases). CDR1 is SQVTM, CDR2 ANQGSEA, per germline. CDR3 size: 12 residues. Between the trimmed V and J ends, which lost 6 bases and 6 bases, there was a span of 11 bases. The CDR3 loop reads CSVADSAGELFF. CDR3 DNA: TGCAGCGTGGCGGACTCTGCCGGGGAGCTGTTTTTT.

This chain links TRBV6-1 with TRBJ2-7, with 9 bases that match TRBD2. The V gene end was trimmed by 0 bases and the J gene end by 3 bases; junction bases not matched to a gene: 9. The CDR3 contains 17 residues. The V gene's germline CDR1 is MNHNS and CDR2 SASEGT. Here the CDR3 reads CASSEAASGESYYEQYF. CDR3 coding DNA: TGTGCCAGCAGTGAAGCGGCTAGCGGGGAATCTTACTACGAGCAGTACTTC.

The V and J genes are TRBV28 and TRBJ2-2; 9 bases map to TRBD1. Trimming cost V 5 bases and J 5 bases; bases outside gene matches: 6. Germline V lookup: CDR1 MDHEN, CDR2 SYDVKM. CDR3 length: 15 residues. For the CDR3, the DNA is TGTGCCAGCAGTAGCCCCGGGACAGGGACCGGGGAGCTGTTTTTT. It is translated as CASSSPGTGTGELFF.

This rearrangement joins TRBV15 to TRBJ2-5; D is possibly TRBD1 (7 bases). V was pared by 6 bases and J by 5 bases, with 22 bases between. The CDR3 length is 16 residues. In germline, CDR1 is LNHNV, CDR2 YYDKDF (reference sequence). DNA of the CDR3: TGTGCCACCAGGGAAGACAGGGAGGTGTCGGGGGAGACCCAGTACTTC. Translating it yields CATREDREVSGETQYF.

This clone was observed a single time. This chain connects TRBV19 to TRBJ2-7, with 7 bases fitting TRBD1. Trimming cost V 4 bases and J 6 bases; bases outside gene matches: 6. The CDR3 extends over 13 amino acids. CDR1 and CDR2 (germline): LNHDA, SQIVND (reference sequence). The CDR3 DNA sequence: TGTGCCAGTAGTACTGACAGGGCGGGCGAGCAGTACTTC. Its protein is CASSTDRAGEQYF.

J is TRBJ1-4 and V is TRBV11-3; D is unclear. The CDR3 contains 15 residues. Germline V gene lookup returns CDR1 SGHNT and CDR2 YENEEA. V was clipped by 2 bases and J by 6 bases, with 13 bases between them. The CDR3 protein is CASSLRGIRDEKLFF. CDR3 bases: TGTGCCAGCAGCTTAAGAGGAATCCGGGATGAAAAACTGTTTTTT.

V and J are TRBV28 and TRBJ2-4; 7 bases match TRBD1. Trimming removed 3 bases from V and 4 bases from J; junction bases left unmatched: 12. The CDR3 is made up of 17 amino acids. In germline, CDR1 is MDHEN, CDR2 SYDVKM. CDR3 sequence (DNA): TGTGCCAGCAGTTTGAAAATGGACAGGAAATCTAAAAACATTCAGTACTTC. Translated, it gives CASSLKMDRKSKNIQYF. The full variable domain, its missing parts supplied by reference TRBV28 and TRBJ2-4, is DVKVTQSSRYLVKRTGEKVFLECVQDMDHENMFWYRQDPGLGLRLIYFSYDVKMKEKGDIPEGYSVSREKKERFSLILESASTNQTSMYLCASSLKMDRKSKNIQYFGAGTRLSVL.

The chain joins TRBV5-6 to TRBJ2-1, with D maybe TRBD1 (6 bases). From germline, CDR1 is SGHDT and CDR2 YYEEEE. The CDR3 is made up of 12 amino acids. V dropped 1 base and J dropped 13 bases, with 12 bases sitting between them. The CDR3, as DNA: TGTGCCAGCAGCTTGATGCAGGGGAGACAGTTCTTC. It codes for CASSLMQGRQFF.

The rearrangement links TRBV28 to TRBJ1-2, with D hard to call. The CDR3 loop spans 14 amino acids. Germline CDR1 is MDHEN and CDR2 is SYDVKM. V shed 3 bases and J shed 3 bases, with 11 bases lying between them. The DNA for the CDR3 is TGTGCCAGCAGTTTGAGGCCCGGCCACTATGGCTACACCTTC. Translated, it gives CASSLRPGHYGYTF.

The rearrangement links TRBV29-1 to TRBJ1-1; 12 bases match TRBD1. CDR3 length: 14 residues. V gave up 6 bases and J gave up 4 bases; unmatched junction bases: 6. CDR1 SQVTM and CDR2 ANQGSEA come from the germline V gene. The CDR3 DNA sequence: TGCAGCGTGGCGGGACAGGGGGCGATCACTGAAGCTTTCTTT. Translating gives CSVAGQGAITEAFF.